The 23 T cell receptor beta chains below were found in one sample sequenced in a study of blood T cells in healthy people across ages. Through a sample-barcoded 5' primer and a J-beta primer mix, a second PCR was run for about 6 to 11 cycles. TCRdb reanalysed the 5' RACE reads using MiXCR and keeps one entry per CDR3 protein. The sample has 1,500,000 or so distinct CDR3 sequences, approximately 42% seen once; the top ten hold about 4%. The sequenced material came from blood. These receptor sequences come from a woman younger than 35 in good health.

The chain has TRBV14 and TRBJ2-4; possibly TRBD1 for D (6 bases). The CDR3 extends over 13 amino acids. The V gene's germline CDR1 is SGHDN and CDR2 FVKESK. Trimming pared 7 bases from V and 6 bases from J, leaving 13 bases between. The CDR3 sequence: CASIVQGLNIQYF. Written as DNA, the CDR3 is TGTGCCAGCATCGTCCAGGGGCTAAACATTCAGTACTTC.

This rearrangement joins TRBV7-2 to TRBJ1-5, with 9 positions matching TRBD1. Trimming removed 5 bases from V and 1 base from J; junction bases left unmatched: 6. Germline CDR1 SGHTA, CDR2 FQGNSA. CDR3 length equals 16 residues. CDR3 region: CASSVWTGVSNQPQHF. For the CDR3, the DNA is TGTGCCAGCAGCGTCTGGACAGGGGTGAGCAATCAGCCCCAGCATTTT.

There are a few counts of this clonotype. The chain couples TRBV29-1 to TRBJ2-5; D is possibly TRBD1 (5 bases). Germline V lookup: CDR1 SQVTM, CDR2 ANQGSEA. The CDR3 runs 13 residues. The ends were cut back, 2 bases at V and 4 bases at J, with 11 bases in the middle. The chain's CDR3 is CSVERGAAETQYF. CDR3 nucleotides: TGCAGCGTTGAACGTGGGGCCGCAGAGACCCAGTACTTC.

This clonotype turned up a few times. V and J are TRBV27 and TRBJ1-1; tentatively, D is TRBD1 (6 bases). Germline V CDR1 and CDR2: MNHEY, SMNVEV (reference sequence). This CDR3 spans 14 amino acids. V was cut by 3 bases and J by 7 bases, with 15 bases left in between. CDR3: CASSLTGHNIEAFF. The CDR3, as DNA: TGTGCCAGCAGTTTGACAGGACATAATATTGAAGCTTTCTTT.

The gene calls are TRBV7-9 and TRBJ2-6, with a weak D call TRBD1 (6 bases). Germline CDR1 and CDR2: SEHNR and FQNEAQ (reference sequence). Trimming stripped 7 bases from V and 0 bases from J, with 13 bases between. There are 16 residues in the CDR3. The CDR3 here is CASTRTAPSGANVLTF. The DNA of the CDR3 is TGTGCCAGCACCCGGACAGCTCCCTCTGGGGCCAACGTCCTGACTTTC.

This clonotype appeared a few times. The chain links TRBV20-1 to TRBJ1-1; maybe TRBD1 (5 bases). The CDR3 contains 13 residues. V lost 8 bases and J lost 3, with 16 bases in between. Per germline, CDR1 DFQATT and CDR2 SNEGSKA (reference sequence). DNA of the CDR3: TGCAGTACACGTGACAGCATCTACACTGAAGCTTTCTTT. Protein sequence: CSTRDSIYTEAFF.

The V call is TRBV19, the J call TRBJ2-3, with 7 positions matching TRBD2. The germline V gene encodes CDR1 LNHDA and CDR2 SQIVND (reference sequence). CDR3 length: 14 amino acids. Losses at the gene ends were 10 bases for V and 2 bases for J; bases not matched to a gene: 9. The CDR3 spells CATRGRGSTDTQYF. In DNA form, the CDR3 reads TGTGCCACCCGAGGGAGGGGCTCCACAGATACGCAGTATTTT. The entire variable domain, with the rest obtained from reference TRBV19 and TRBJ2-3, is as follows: DGGITQSPKYLFRKEGQNVTLSCEQNLNHDAMYWYRQDPGQGLRLIYYSQIVNDFQKGDIAEGYSVSREKKESFPLTVTSAQKNPTAFYLCATRGRGSTDTQYFGPGTRLTVL.

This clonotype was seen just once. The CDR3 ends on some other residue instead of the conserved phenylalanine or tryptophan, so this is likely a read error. The CDR3 sequence is CASSWDSFSSYEQYL. CDR3 DNA: TGTGCCAGCAGCTGGGACAGTTTTAGCTCCTACGAGCAGTACCTC. The chain combines TRBV7-2 with TRBJ2-7, with 7 bases that match TRBD1. The CDR3 covers 15 residues. V shed 4 bases, J shed 0 bases, and the junction held 6 bases outside the gene matches. The V gene's germline CDR1 is SGHTA and CDR2 FQGNSA.

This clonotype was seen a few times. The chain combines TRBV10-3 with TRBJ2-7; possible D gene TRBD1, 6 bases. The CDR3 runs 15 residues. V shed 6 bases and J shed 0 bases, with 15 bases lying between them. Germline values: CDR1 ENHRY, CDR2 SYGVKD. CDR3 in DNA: TGTGCCATCAGCGCTACAGGGCCCCCCTCCTACGAGCAGTACTTC. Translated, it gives CAISATGPPSYEQYF.

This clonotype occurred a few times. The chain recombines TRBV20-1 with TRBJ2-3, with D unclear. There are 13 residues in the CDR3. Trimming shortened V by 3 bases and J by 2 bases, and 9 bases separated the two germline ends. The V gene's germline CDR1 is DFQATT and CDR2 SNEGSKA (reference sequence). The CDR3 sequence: CSARTYPTDTQYF. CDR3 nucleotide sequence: TGCAGTGCTAGGACTTATCCCACAGATACGCAGTATTTT.

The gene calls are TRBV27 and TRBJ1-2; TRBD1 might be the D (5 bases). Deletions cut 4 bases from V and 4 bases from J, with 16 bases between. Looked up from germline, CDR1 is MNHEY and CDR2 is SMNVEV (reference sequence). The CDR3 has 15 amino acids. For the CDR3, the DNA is TGTGCCAGCAGTTCGGGGAGAACAGGTCGCTATGGCTACACCTTC. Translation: CASSSGRTGRYGYTF.

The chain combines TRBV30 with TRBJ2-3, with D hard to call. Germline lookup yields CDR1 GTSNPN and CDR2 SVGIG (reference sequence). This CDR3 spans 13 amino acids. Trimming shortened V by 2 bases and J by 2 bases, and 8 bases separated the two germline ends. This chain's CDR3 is CAWSSISTDTQYF. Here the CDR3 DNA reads TGTGCCTGGAGTTCGATCTCCACAGATACGCAGTATTTT.

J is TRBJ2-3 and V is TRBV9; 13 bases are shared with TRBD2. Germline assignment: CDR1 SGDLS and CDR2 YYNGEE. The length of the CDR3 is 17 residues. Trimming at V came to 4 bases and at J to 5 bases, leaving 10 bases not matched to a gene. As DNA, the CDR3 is TGTGCCAGCAGCCCTAGGGGGACTAGCGGGATGGTAGATACGCAGTATTTT. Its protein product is CASSPRGTSGMVDTQYF.

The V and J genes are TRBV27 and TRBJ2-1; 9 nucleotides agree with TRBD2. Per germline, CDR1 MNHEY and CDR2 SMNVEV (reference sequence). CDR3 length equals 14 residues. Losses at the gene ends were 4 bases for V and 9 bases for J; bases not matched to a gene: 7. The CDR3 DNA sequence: TGTGCCAGCAGTTGGTCTAGCGGGAACCGTGAGCAGTTCTTC. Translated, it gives CASSWSSGNREQFF.

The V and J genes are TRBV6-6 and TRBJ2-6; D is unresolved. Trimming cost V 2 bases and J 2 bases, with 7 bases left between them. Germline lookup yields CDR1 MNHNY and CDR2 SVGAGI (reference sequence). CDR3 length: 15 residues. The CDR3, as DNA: TGTGCCAGCAGTTACGTAGAGACTGGGGCCAACGTCCTGACTTTC. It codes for CASSYVETGANVLTF.

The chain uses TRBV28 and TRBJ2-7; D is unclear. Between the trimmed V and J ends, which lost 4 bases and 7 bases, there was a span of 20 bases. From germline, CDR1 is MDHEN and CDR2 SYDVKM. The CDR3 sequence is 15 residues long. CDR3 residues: CASSYQRGPLNEQYF. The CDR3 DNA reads TGTGCCAGCAGTTACCAGCGTGGTCCCCTCAATGAGCAGTACTTC.

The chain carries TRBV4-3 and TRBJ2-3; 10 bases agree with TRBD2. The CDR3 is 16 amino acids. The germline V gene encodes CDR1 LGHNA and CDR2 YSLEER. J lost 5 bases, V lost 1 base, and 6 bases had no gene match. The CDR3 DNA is TGCGCCAGCAGCCAAGTCGGACTAGCGGTAGGAGATACGCAGTATTTT. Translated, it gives CASSQVGLAVGDTQYF.

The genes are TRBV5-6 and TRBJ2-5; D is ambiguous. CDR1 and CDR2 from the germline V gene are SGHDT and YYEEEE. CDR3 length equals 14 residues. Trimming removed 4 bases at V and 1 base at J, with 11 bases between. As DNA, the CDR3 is TGTGCCAGCAGCCTTCGGGTCAGCCAAGAGACCCAGTACTTC. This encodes CASSLRVSQETQYF. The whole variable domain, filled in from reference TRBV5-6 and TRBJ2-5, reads DAGVTQSPTHLIKTRGQQVTLRCSPKSGHDTVSWYQQALGQGPQFIFQYYEEEERQRGNFPDRFSGHQFPNYSSELNVNALLLGDSALYLCASSLRVSQETQYFGPGTRLLVL.

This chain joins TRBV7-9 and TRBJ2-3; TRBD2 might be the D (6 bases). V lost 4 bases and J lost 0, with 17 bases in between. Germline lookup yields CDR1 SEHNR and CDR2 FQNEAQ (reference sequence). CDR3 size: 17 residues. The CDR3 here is CASSSRSTSLSTDTQYF. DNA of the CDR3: TGTGCCAGCAGCTCCCGCTCGACTAGTCTAAGCACAGATACGCAGTATTTT. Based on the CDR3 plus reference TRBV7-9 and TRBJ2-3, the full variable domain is DTGVSQNPRHKITKRGQNVTFRCDPISEHNRLYWYRQTLGQGPEFLTYFQNEAQLEKSRLLSDRFSAERPKGSFSTLEIQRTEQGDSAMYLCASSSRSTSLSTDTQYFGPGTRLTVL.

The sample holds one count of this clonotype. This CDR3 is CASSSTGQGPYRKYF. The DNA of the CDR3 is TGTGCCAGCAGTTCCACGGGACAGGGCCCCTATCGCAAGTACTTC. The V call is TRBV6-6, the J call TRBJ2-5; 9 bases fit TRBD1. J gave up 12 bases and V 4 bases, and 15 bases lay outside the gene matches. CDR3 length: 15 residues. The V gene's germline CDR1 is MNHNY and CDR2 SVGAGI (reference sequence).

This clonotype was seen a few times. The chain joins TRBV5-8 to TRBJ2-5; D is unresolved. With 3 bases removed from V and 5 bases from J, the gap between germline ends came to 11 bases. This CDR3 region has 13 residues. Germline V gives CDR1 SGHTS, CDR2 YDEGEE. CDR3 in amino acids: CASSSDLGETQYF. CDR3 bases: TGTGCCAGCAGCTCGGATCTGGGGGAGACCCAGTACTTC. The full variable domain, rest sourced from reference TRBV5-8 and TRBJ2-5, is EAGVTQSPTHLIKTRGQQATLRCSPISGHTSVYWYQQALGLGLQFLLWYDEGEERNRGNFPPRFSGRQFPNYSSELNVNALELEDSALYLCASSSDLGETQYFGPGTRLLVL.

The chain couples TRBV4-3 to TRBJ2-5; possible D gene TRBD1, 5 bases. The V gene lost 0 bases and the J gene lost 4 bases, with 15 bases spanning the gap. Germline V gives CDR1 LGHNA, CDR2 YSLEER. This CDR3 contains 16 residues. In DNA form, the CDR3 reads TGCGCCAGCAGCCAAGATCGGTTAGGGGCCTTAGAGACCCAGTACTTC. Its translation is CASSQDRLGALETQYF.

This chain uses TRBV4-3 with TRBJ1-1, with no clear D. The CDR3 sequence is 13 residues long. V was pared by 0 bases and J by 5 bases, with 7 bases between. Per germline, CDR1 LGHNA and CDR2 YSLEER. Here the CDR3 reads CASSQDLATEAFF. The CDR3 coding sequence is TGCGCCAGCAGCCAAGATTTAGCTACTGAAGCTTTCTTT.